Reported below is one TCR beta chain. Per the authors' pipeline: Amplification with reference gene primers provided the estimates of nucleated cell counts. TCRdb's copy holds only in-frame clones and misses some; the assay was immunoSEQ multiplex PCR. The DNA gave D and trimming, while V, J and clone size come from that table. The sample carries some 97,000 clones, approximately 91% recorded once. The sample is drawn from a study of blood T cell repertoires in COVID-19. Turning to the study itself: Samples taken during acute and convalescent COVID-19 were collected in the United States, Italy and Spain.

With 1 base removed from V and 8 bases from J, the gap between germline ends came to 9 bases. CDR3 size: 13 residues. Germline V CDR1 and CDR2: LGHNA, YNFKEQ. This TCR came from a man in his forties or fifties with active COVID-19. The genes are TRBV4-2 and TRBJ2-1, with TRBD2 as a possible D gene (5 bases). Sequenced sample: peripheral blood. The CDR3 spells CASSQALRDEQFF. The CDR3 DNA sequence: TGTGCCAGCAGCCAAGCGTTGAGGGATGAGCAGTTCTTC.